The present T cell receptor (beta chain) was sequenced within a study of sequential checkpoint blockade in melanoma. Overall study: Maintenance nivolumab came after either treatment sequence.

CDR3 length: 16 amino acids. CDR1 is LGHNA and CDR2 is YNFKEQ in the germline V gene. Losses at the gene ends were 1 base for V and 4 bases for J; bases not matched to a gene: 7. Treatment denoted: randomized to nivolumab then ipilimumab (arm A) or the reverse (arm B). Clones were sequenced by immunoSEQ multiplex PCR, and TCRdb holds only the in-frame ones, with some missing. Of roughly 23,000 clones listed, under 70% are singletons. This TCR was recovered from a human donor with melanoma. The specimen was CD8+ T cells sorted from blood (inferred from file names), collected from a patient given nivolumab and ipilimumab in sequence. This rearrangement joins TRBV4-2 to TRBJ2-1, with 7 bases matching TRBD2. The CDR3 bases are TGTGCCAGCAGCCAAGTGGCTAGCGGTACGTACAATGAGCAGTTCTTC. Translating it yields CASSQVASGTYNEQFF.